This TCR beta chain was captured in a study of blood T cell repertoires in COVID-19. Study summary: Acute and convalescent COVID-19 specimens originated in the United States, Italy and Spain. T cells, B-cell-depleted T cells, or PBMCs supplied cDNA or gDNA.

Authors' processing steps: Amplified reference gene primers provided the basis for estimating nucleated cell counts. The data were produced by immunoSEQ multiplex PCR, yet TCRdb's version contains in-frame clones alone and is incomplete. V, J and clone size reflect that table, while D and trimming were determined from the DNA. The sample carries approximately 67,000 clones, roughly 90% recorded once. CDR3 length: 13 amino acids. The V gene end was trimmed by 10 bases and the J gene end by 11 bases; junction bases not matched to a gene: 9. From germline, CDR1 is SGHDT and CDR2 YYEEEE. What was sequenced was peripheral blood. The V gene is TRBV5-6, the J gene TRBJ2-1; 13 bases are shared with TRBD2. The TCR was taken from a woman aged 55-75 years with active COVID-19. Here the CDR3 reads CACGLAGVDKQFF. Written as DNA, the CDR3 is TGTGCCTGTGGACTAGCGGGAGTCGATAAGCAGTTCTTC.